This paragraph reports one TCR beta chain. The data originate from a study of monozygotic twins with inflammatory bowel disease. TCRdb reprocessed the 5' RACE reads and reports one entry per CDR3 protein, with no DNA. This table lists about 380,000 distinct CDR3 sequences. Germline V gives CDR1 SEHNR, CDR2 FQNEAQ (reference sequence). The CDR3 extends over 14 amino acids. This TCR came from a human donor with ulcerative colitis or Crohn's disease, or a healthy co-twin of an affected twin (not recorded which). The V call is TRBV7-9, the J call TRBJ1-6; TCRdb names TRBD1, which stays unverified in the absence of DNA. The sample comprised blood. CDR3 sequence: CASSGTDYNSPLHF. The whole variable domain, filled in from reference TRBV7-9 and TRBJ1-6, reads DTGVSQNPRHKITKRGQNVTFRCDPISEHNRLYWYRQTLGQGPEFLTYFQNEAQLEKSRLLSDRFSAERPKGSFSTLEIQRTEQGDSAMYLCASSGTDYNSPLHFGNGTRLTVT.